This T cell receptor (beta chain) was recorded in a study of shared T cell receptors in the human thymus. Method: immunoSEQ multiplex PCR; TCRdb's copy keeps in-frame clones and lacks some. In the table there are hundreds of thousands of clones, just under 95% of which are singletons. The V segment lost 8 bases and the J segment 8 bases; nucleotides outside the gene matches: 12. This CDR3 is 14 amino acids long. Germline loops: CDR1 MNHNS, CDR2 SASEGT. The TCR comes from a human donor. Sequencing used thymocytes. V gene TRBV6-1 combines with J gene TRBJ2-1; 7 nucleotides align to TRBD1. The CDR3 DNA sequence: TGTGCCAGCCGCTGGAGACAGGGTCCCTATGAGCAGTTCTTC. This translates into CASRWRQGPYEQFF.